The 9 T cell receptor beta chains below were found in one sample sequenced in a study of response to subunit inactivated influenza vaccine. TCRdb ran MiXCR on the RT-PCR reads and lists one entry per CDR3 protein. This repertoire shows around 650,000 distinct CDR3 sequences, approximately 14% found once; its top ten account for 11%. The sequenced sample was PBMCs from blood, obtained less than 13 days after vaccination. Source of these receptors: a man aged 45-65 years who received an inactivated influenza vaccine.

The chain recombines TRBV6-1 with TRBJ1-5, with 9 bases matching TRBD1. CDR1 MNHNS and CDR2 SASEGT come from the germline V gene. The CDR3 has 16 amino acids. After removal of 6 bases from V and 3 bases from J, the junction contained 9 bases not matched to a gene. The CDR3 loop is CASSLSGQGNNQPQHF. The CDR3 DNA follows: TGTGCCAGCAGCCTATCTGGACAGGGGAACAATCAGCCCCAGCATTTT.

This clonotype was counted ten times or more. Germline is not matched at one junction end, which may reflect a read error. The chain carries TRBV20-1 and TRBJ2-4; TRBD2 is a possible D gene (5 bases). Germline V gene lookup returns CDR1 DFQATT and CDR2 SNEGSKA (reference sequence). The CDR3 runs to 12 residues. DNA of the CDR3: TGCAGTGCTCCCACTAGGAGTGCAGCCGAACTGTTC. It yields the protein CSAPTRSAAELF.

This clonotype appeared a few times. The CDR3 DNA is TGTGCCACCAGCAGAGGGGGGTTGAGCTCCTACGAGCAGTACTTC. Encoded protein: CATSRGGLSSYEQYF. The chain couples TRBV15 to TRBJ2-7; D tentatively fits TRBD1 or TRBD2 (5 bases each). V lost 1 base and J 0 bases, leaving 10 bases between the germline ends. The CDR3 spans 15 residues. The germline V gene encodes CDR1 LNHNV and CDR2 YYDKDF (reference sequence).

In DNA form, the CDR3 reads TGCGCCAGCAGCTCGCTTATGGGGGGCACGGGCCCCGGGAATGAGCAGTTCTTC. This codes for CASSSLMGGTGPGNEQFF. The chain links TRBV5-1 to TRBJ2-1, with D tentatively TRBD1 or TRBD2 (6 bases each). This CDR3 is 18 amino acids long. The V end lost 3 bases, the J end lost 7 bases, and 26 bases lay between the germline ends. The germline V gene has CDR1 SGHRS and CDR2 YFSETQ.

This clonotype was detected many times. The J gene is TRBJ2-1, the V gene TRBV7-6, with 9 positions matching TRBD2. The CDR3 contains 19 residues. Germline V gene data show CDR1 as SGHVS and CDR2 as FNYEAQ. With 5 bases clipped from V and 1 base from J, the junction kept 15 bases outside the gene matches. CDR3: CASSPSLGGGASSYNEQFF. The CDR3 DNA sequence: TGTGCCAGCAGCCCGAGCCTTGGCGGGGGGGCCAGTTCCTACAATGAGCAGTTCTTC.

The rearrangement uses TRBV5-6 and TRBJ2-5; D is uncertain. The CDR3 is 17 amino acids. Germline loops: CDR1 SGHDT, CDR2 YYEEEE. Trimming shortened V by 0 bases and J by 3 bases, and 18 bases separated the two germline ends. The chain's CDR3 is CASSLVVSSTREETQYF. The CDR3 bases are TGTGCCAGCAGCTTGGTTGTTAGTTCTACTCGGGAAGAGACCCAGTACTTC.

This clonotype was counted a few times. The CDR3 bases are TGTGCCAGCAAGCGAAACGGACAGGGGGAGTACTTC. Translated: CASKRNGQGEYF. This chain links TRBV6-5 with TRBJ2-7, with 10 nucleotides matching TRBD1. From germline, CDR1 is MNHEY and CDR2 SVGAGI. CDR3 size: 12 residues. Losses at the gene ends were 7 bases for V and 11 bases for J; bases not matched to a gene: 8.

The CDR3 region has the DNA TGTGCCAGTAGTTCAGCGGGAGGGCCTATTGATACGCAGTATTTT. Translating gives CASSSAGGPIDTQYF. The V call is TRBV19, the J call TRBJ2-3; 10 bases agree with TRBD2. This CDR3 is built from 15 residues. Germline trimming cut 5 bases from V and 6 bases from J; bases unmatched to any gene: 8. Germline V gene data show CDR1 as LNHDA and CDR2 as SQIVND (reference sequence).

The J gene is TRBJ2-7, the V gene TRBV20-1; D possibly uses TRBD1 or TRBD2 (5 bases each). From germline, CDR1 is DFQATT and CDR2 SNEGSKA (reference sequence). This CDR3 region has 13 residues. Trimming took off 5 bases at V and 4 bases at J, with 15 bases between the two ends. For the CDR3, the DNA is TGCAGTGCTTCCCCGGGGCCGGTTTACGAGCAGTACTTC. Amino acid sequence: CSASPGPVYEQYF.